The clone carrying this TCR beta chain was observed once. The antigen is undetermined. This entry belongs to a study of shared clonotypes between healthy human individuals. Overall study results and limits: The four-donor shared clonotypes exceeded non-shared clonotypes in generation probability, with non-shared ones scoring lower. As a rule, naive subsets had a larger estimated richness than memory subsets.

Positive CCR7 selection of CD45RO-negative cells yielded the naive CD8 cells, and terminally differentiated effector memory CD45RA+ cells were excluded. The protocol was immunoSEQ multiplex PCR, while the TCRdb copy is restricted to in-frame clones and leaves out a portion. The top ten clones hold less than 0.35% of a sample with roughly 570,000 clones, roughly 98% of them seen once. The CDR3 spans 16 residues. V lost 5 bases, J lost 1 base, and 6 bases stayed unmatched. Looked up from germline, CDR1 is MDHEN and CDR2 is SYDVKM. This chain joins TRBV28 and TRBJ2-1, with TRBD2 matching over 9 bases. Sequencing was done on a sample of naive CD8+ T cells sorted from blood. The sequence was obtained from a man aged 25 to 40 in good health. CDR3 residues: CASSPMTSGSYNEQFF. The CDR3 DNA is TGTGCCAGCAGTCCAATGACTAGCGGTTCCTACAATGAGCAGTTCTTC.